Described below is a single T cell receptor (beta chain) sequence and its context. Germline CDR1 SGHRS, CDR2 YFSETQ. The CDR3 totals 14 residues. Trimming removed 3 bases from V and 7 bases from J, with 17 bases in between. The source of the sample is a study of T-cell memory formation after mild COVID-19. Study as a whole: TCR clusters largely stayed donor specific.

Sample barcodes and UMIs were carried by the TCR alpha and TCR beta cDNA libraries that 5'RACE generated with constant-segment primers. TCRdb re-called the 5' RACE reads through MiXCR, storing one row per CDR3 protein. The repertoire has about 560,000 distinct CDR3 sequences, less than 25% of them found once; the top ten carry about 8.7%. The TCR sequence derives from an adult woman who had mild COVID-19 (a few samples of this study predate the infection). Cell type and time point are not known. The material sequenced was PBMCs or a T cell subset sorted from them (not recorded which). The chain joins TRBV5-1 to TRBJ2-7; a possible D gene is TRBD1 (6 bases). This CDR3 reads CASSSGQFDREQYF. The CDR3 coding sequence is TGCGCCAGCAGCTCCGGACAGTTCGACAGGGAGCAGTACTTC.